The entry below gives a single T cell receptor (beta chain) sequence along with its context. Its specificity is not known. The sample originates from a study of metastatic and nonmetastatic thyroid tumors. Study-level information: Both malignant and benign thyroid patients supplied peripheral blood and tumor or nodule tissue samples, across which the repertoires of these patients were then compared.

Study-wide findings and caveats: In blood and tumor, TCR beta diversity was reportedly significantly higher in malignant thyroid tumors than in benign nodules.

Every patient was untreated before thyroid surgery. Authors' data handling: Differences in CDR3 between clinicopathological groups were drawn on to build a classifier intended to discriminate distant-metastatic papillary thyroid cancer patients. TCRdb re-processed the PCR reads through MiXCR. TCRdb's processing, not the study's, gives the V and J calls here. The sample records some 38,000 clones, roughly a fifth being singletons. CDR3 length: 13 amino acids. V lost 8 bases and J 8 bases, leaving 15 bases between the germline ends. CDR1 and CDR2 from the germline V gene are MDHEN and SYDVKM. The clonotype originates from a female donor with papillary thyroid cancer or a benign thyroid nodule (not recorded which). Some clones in this sample may be carry-over from other donors' samples. The rearrangement links TRBV28 to TRBJ2-2; D ambiguous. The sequencing sample was made of blood. CDR3 DNA sequence: TGTGCCAGCTTGGGTCCGCTAGGTGGGGAGCTGTTTTTT. Protein product: CASLGPLGGELFF.